This TCR beta chain was observed in a study of blood T cells in healthy people across ages. General study points: The CMV status of each donor remained undetermined, and this could have confounded shifts in expanded clonotypes.

Around 9.5 milliliters of peripheral blood were drawn from each donor. A second PCR of roughly 7 to 11 cycles used a sample-barcoded 5' primer and a J-beta primer mix. TCRdb reprocessed the 5' RACE reads via MiXCR and lists one record per CDR3 protein. Among over a million distinct CDR3 sequences listed, approximately 40% were seen once. In its sample, this clonotype was seen a few times. The antigen is undetermined. V gave up 4 bases and J gave up 4 bases, with 8 bases separating them. CDR3 size: 13 residues. Germline V CDR1 and CDR2: MNHEY, SMNVEV (reference sequence). The source material was blood. V gene TRBV27 combines with J gene TRBJ1-5; D is undetermined. This clonotype originated in a woman aged 18 to 35 in good health. Here the CDR3 reads CASSSSYNQPQHF. The CDR3 coding sequence is TGTGCCAGCAGTTCCTCGTATAATCAGCCCCAGCATTTT.